A single sample gave rise to the 19 T cell receptor beta chains below, sequenced in a study of T cell responses to AZD1222 COVID-19 vaccine. Produced via immunoSEQ multiplex PCR; TCRdb's table is partial and in-frame only. The sample shows fewer than 120,000 clones, approximately 90% of them seen only once. The sequencing here drew on peripheral blood, taken on day 0 of AZD1222 vaccination. The receptor source for this set is an adult in good health.

This clone was seen only a few times. V usage is TRBV6-4 and J usage is TRBJ2-2, with a weak D call TRBD2 (5 bases). This CDR3 region has 14 residues. Trimming took off 0 bases at V and 4 bases at J, with 6 bases between the two ends. Germline V lookup: CDR1 MRHNA, CDR2 SNTAGT. The CDR3: CASSDSSVTGELFF. The DNA of the CDR3 is TGTGCCAGCAGTGACTCTAGCGTCACCGGGGAGCTGTTTTTT.

The chain uses TRBV28 and TRBJ2-5; 11 nucleotides agree with TRBD2. This CDR3 comprises 16 residues. Germline V gene sequence: CDR1 MDHEN, CDR2 SYDVKM. The J segment lost 5 bases and the V segment lost 3 bases, leaving 8 bases of the junction unmatched. In DNA form, the CDR3 reads TGTGCCAGCAGTTTTGAGGGGACTAGCGGCCGGGAGACCCAGTACTTC. Translation gives CASSFEGTSGRETQYF.

The gene calls are TRBV29-1 and TRBJ2-1; no clear D gene. This CDR3 is 13 amino acids long. The V gene's germline CDR1 is SQVTM and CDR2 ANQGSEA. V gave up 0 bases and J gave up 8 bases, with 11 bases separating them. The CDR3 sequence: CSVEERGPHEQFF. In DNA, the CDR3 is TGCAGCGTTGAAGAGCGCGGACCCCATGAGCAGTTCTTC.

This rearrangement joins TRBV9 to TRBJ1-2; D gene uncertain. CDR1 and CDR2 from the germline V gene are SGDLS and YYNGEE. The CDR3 sequence is 15 residues long. The germline V and J ends were trimmed by 0 bases and 4 bases, with 13 bases remaining between them. This CDR3 is CASSVEKGNLYGYTF. In DNA form, the CDR3 reads TGTGCCAGCAGCGTAGAAAAAGGGAATCTCTATGGCTACACCTTC.

CDR3 region: CASSPQGRISPLHF. The CDR3, as DNA: TGTGCCAGCAGCCCACAGGGAAGAATTTCACCCCTCCACTTT. The V and J genes are TRBV9 and TRBJ1-6; maybe TRBD1 (6 bases). The length of the CDR3 is 14 residues. Deletions cut 4 bases from V and 9 bases from J, with 14 bases between. Germline V lookup: CDR1 SGDLS, CDR2 YYNGEE.

V is TRBV13 and J is TRBJ2-3, with 12 bases identical to TRBD2. The CDR3 runs to 21 residues. In germline, CDR1 is PRHDT, CDR2 FYEKMQ (reference sequence). V lost 1 base and J lost 0; bases outside the gene matches: 14. The CDR3 nucleotides are TGTGCCAGCAGCTTAGAGACTAGCGGGGGCCCCGGGGTCTGGAGCACAGATACGCAGTATTTT. Translated, it gives CASSLETSGGPGVWSTDTQYF. The complete variable domain, with remaining parts taken from reference TRBV13 and TRBJ2-3, reads AAGVIQSPRHLIKEKRETATLKCYPIPRHDTVYWYQQGPGQDPQFLISFYEKMQSDKGSIPDRFSAQQFSDYHSELNMSSLELGDSALYFCASSLETSGGPGVWSTDTQYFGPGTRLTVL.

The chain recombines TRBV27 with TRBJ2-7; tentative D call: TRBD2 (6 bases). This CDR3 contains 15 residues. With 5 bases removed from V and 1 base from J, the gap between germline ends came to 15 bases. Germline V gene data show CDR1 as MNHEY and CDR2 as SMNVEV (reference sequence). The CDR3, as DNA: TGTGCCAGCAGTCCCGCCCTAGCGCAGTCCTACGAGCAGTACTTC. Protein product: CASSPALAQSYEQYF.

This chain connects TRBV7-9 to TRBJ1-1, with D possibly being TRBD1 (6 bases). The CDR3 contains 14 residues. Germline CDR1 and CDR2: SEHNR and FQNEAQ (reference sequence). Deletions cut 6 bases from V and 7 bases from J, with 18 bases between. CDR3 coding DNA: TGTGCCAGCAGTTTACCTCAGGGGTTTAATGAAGCTTTCTTT. Translating gives CASSLPQGFNEAFF.

V usage is TRBV2 and J usage is TRBJ2-7, with 9 bases identical to TRBD1. Germline CDR1 is SNHLY and CDR2 is FYNNEI. CDR3 length equals 16 residues. J was trimmed by 4 bases and V by 9 bases; bases with no gene match: 16. CDR3 region: CASTGQGSSGVYEQYF. DNA of the CDR3: TGTGCCAGTACGGGACAGGGATCCTCAGGGGTGTACGAGCAGTACTTC. The entire variable domain, with the rest obtained from reference TRBV2 and TRBJ2-7, is as follows: EPEVTQTPSHQVTQMGQEVILRCVPISNHLYFYWYRQILGQKVEFLVSFYNNEISEKSEIFDDQFSVERPDGSNFTLKIRSTKLEDSAMYFCASTGQGSSGVYEQYFGPGTRLTVT.

This chain links TRBV4-2 with TRBJ1-6; D unresolved. V dropped 2 bases and J dropped 9 bases, with 8 bases sitting between them. In germline, CDR1 is LGHNA, CDR2 YNFKEQ. The length of the CDR3 is 13 residues. This chain's CDR3 is CASSQPSVSPLHF. DNA for the CDR3: TGTGCCAGCAGCCAACCTTCGGTTTCACCCCTCCACTTT.

The chain carries TRBV3-1 (or the pseudogene TRBV3-2) and TRBJ1-5; a weak D match, TRBD1 (5 bases). V gave up 4 bases and J gave up 2 bases, with 9 bases separating them. This CDR3 has 14 residues. Germline V gene data show CDR1 as LGHDT and CDR2 as YNNKEL (reference sequence). The CDR3 DNA follows: TGTGCCAGCAGCCCCTGGGGCGGCAATCAGCCCCAGCATTTT. This codes for CASSPWGGNQPQHF.

The V and J genes are TRBV5-6 and TRBJ1-4, with 7 bases fitting TRBD1. CDR1 and CDR2 (germline): SGHDT, YYEEEE. The CDR3 has 15 amino acids. Losses at the gene ends were 4 bases for V and 7 bases for J; bases not matched to a gene: 10. The CDR3 sequence: CASSLRQGGFEKLFF. CDR3 nucleotides: TGTGCCAGCAGCCTACGACAGGGTGGTTTTGAAAAACTGTTTTTT.

The chain has TRBV28 and TRBJ1-4, with TRBD1 matching 8 bases. The trim removed 5 bases at V and 3 bases at J, leaving 5 bases unmatched. The germline V gene has CDR1 MDHEN and CDR2 SYDVKM. The CDR3 length is 15 residues. The CDR3 DNA reads as TGTGCCAGCAGTAAACCGGGACAGGCTAATGAAAAACTGTTTTTT. It translates to CASSKPGQANEKLFF.

This clone was picked up a small number of times. The genes are TRBV4-2 and TRBJ2-7; tentative D call: TRBD2 (5 bases). The V and J ends lost 1 base and 1 base respectively, with 14 bases between them. Germline loops: CDR1 LGHNA, CDR2 YNFKEQ. The CDR3 extends over 16 amino acids. The CDR3 DNA is TGTGCCAGCAGCCAAGTTTACGGGGAGTGGTCCTACGAGCAGTACTTC. Translated: CASSQVYGEWSYEQYF.

The gene calls are TRBV28 and TRBJ1-3; 10 bases are a match to TRBD1. This CDR3 contains 18 residues. Germline V gene data show CDR1 as MDHEN and CDR2 as SYDVKM. Losses at the gene ends were 3 bases for V and 3 bases for J; bases not matched to a gene: 11. The CDR3 loop is CASSLLIGTGDDGNTIYF. The CDR3 DNA follows: TGTGCCAGCAGTTTGCTTATCGGGACAGGGGATGATGGAAACACCATATATTTT.

V usage is TRBV9 and J usage is TRBJ1-1, with 9 bases matching TRBD1. Trimming at V came to 3 bases and at J to 6 bases, leaving 12 bases not matched to a gene. The CDR3 is made up of 16 amino acids. Germline V gene lookup returns CDR1 SGDLS and CDR2 YYNGEE. CDR3 loop: CASSAHFGTGKAEAFF. As DNA, the CDR3 is TGTGCCAGCAGCGCCCACTTTGGGACAGGGAAGGCTGAAGCTTTCTTT.

The chain uses TRBV19 and TRBJ2-5, with D perhaps matching TRBD1 (5 bases). The V end lost 3 bases, the J end lost 5 bases, and 13 bases lay between the germline ends. The CDR3 totals 14 residues. Germline assignment: CDR1 LNHDA and CDR2 SQIVND (reference sequence). For the CDR3, the DNA is TGTGCCAGTAGTATCATGGGGCTGGTTGAGACCCAGTACTTC. Its protein product is CASSIMGLVETQYF.

This clone has only one observation. The chain carries TRBV28 and TRBJ1-4, with D maybe TRBD1 (5 bases). V was clipped by 2 bases and J by 10 bases, with 14 bases between them. The CDR3 contains 14 residues. Germline V lookup: CDR1 MDHEN, CDR2 SYDVKM. In DNA form, the CDR3 reads TGTGCCAGCAGTTTAGGGACGCTGGTTGGAAAACTGTTTTTT. Its translation is CASSLGTLVGKLFF.

The chain employs TRBV2 and TRBJ2-3, with D perhaps matching TRBD2 (5 bases). CDR3 length: 13 residues. Germline CDR1 and CDR2: SNHLY and FYNNEI. V lost 3 bases and J 6 bases, leaving 10 bases between the germline ends. This CDR3 is CASSEVALDTQYF. The CDR3 region has the DNA TGTGCCAGCAGTGAGGTAGCGCTTGATACGCAGTATTTT.